One sample yielded the 18 T cell receptor beta chains listed below, sequenced in a study of blood T cell repertoires in COVID-19 (dated by TCRdb to 2018 to 2020). Library preparation was by the immunoSEQ multiplex PCR assay. TCRdb retrieved this table from immuneACCESS and kept in-frame rearrangements only. Not all clones are present; in checked studies, unresolved V genes account for under half, and no reason is known for the remainder. For this sample there are 140,000 to 150,000 clones; 84% appear just once. In total, the top ten clones hold 8.9% of the sample. Specimen: peripheral blood. These receptors came from a man aged 25 to 40 with COVID-19, enrolled during active disease.

This clone has more than one count but fewer than ten. The V and J genes are TRBV27 and TRBJ1-1; TRBD1 aligns across 12 bases. V shed 6 bases, J shed 0 bases, and the junction held 11 bases outside the gene matches. Germline CDR1 is MNHEY and CDR2 is SMNVEV (reference sequence). This CDR3 is built from 18 residues. The CDR3 sequence is CASRAPPGQGALNTEAFF. CDR3 nucleotide sequence: TGTGCCAGCAGAGCGCCCCCGGGACAGGGGGCTTTGAACACTGAAGCTTTCTTT.

The chain uses TRBV29-1 and TRBJ2-7, with D possibly being TRBD1 (5 bases). The germline CDR1 and CDR2 sequences are SQVTM and ANQGSEA. V lost 6 bases, J lost 2 bases, and 32 bases lay in between. CDR3 size: 19 residues. Here the CDR3 reads CSVPPAHYPLRRVAYEQYF. The CDR3 coding sequence is TGCAGCGTCCCCCCAGCCCACTACCCCCTACGCAGGGTAGCCTACGAGCAGTACTTC.

The chain joins TRBV28 to TRBJ1-6, with TRBD1 matching 8 bases. Per germline, CDR1 MDHEN and CDR2 SYDVKM. With 6 bases clipped from V and 10 bases from J, the junction kept 14 bases outside the gene matches. The CDR3 has 16 amino acids. CDR3 protein: CASRNPGGVSRSPLHF. As DNA, the CDR3 is TGTGCCAGCAGAAACCCAGGGGGCGTATCTCGCTCACCCCTCCACTTT.

This chain links TRBV6-4 with TRBJ2-3; 8 bases are a match to TRBD2. Losses at the gene ends were 5 bases for V and 3 bases for J; bases not matched to a gene: 7. This CDR3 region has 15 residues. Germline-derived CDR1 and CDR2 are MRHNA and SNTAGT. CDR3 DNA sequence: TGTGCCAGCAGTCGAGCGGGAGCCGAGACAGATACGCAGTATTTT. It is translated as CASSRAGAETDTQYF.

V usage is TRBV6-1 and J usage is TRBJ1-3, with a tentative D call TRBD1 (6 bases). Trimming took off 3 bases at V and 4 bases at J, with 13 bases between the two ends. The CDR3 is 15 amino acids. CDR1 and CDR2 from the germline V gene are MNHNS and SASEGT. The CDR3 reads CASSETLQGGNTIYF. The CDR3 DNA is TGTGCCAGCAGTGAGACCCTACAGGGAGGAAACACCATATATTTT.

In its sample, this clone was seen once. The chain employs TRBV5-6 and TRBJ2-1, with a tentative D call TRBD2 (6 bases). Between the trimmed V and J ends, which lost 4 bases and 9 bases, there was a span of 23 bases. This CDR3 is built from 16 residues. The germline V gene encodes CDR1 SGHDT and CDR2 YYEEEE. DNA of the CDR3: TGTGCCAGCAGCCTGGGCGGGGCGCTCAGGTCCGGTGAGCAGTTCTTC. Encoded protein: CASSLGGALRSGEQFF.

The chain carries TRBV19 and TRBJ1-2; D possibly corresponds to TRBD1 (6 bases). The V end lost 6 bases, the J end lost 0 bases, and 14 bases lay between the germline ends. CDR1 is LNHDA, CDR2 SQIVND, per germline (reference sequence). The CDR3 is 15 residues long. CDR3 DNA sequence: TGTGCCAGTAGCCAATCAGACAGGCCTAACTATGGCTACACCTTC. Its translation is CASSQSDRPNYGYTF.

This rearrangement joins TRBV19 to TRBJ2-7; TRBD1 matches 9 bases. V gave up 5 bases and J gave up 6 bases; unmatched junction bases: 8. This CDR3 has 14 amino acids. The germline V gene encodes CDR1 LNHDA and CDR2 SQIVND (reference sequence). This CDR3 is CASSGRDREVEQYF. CDR3 DNA: TGTGCCAGTAGTGGCCGGGACAGGGAGGTCGAGCAGTACTTC.

The chain is built from TRBV7-9 and TRBJ1-6, with 10 bases identical to TRBD1. The CDR3 totals 15 residues. CDR1 is SEHNR, CDR2 FQNEAQ, per germline (reference sequence). V lost 5 bases, J lost 10 bases, and 8 bases stayed unmatched. The CDR3 loop is CASSRLRDRGSPLHF. In nucleotides, the CDR3 is TGTGCCAGCAGCCGGCTTCGGGACAGGGGCTCACCCCTCCACTTT.

CDR3 DNA sequence: TGTGCCACCAGTGATTCTGTTGGGGGACAGGGGCCGCCGAACACTGAAGCTTTCTTT. This encodes CATSDSVGGQGPPNTEAFF. The gene calls are TRBV24-1 and TRBJ1-1; 10 positions match TRBD1. Looked up from germline, CDR1 is KGHDR and CDR2 is SFDVKD. There are 19 residues in the CDR3. With V trimmed by 2 bases and J by 1 base, 12 bases remained unmatched.

The chain combines TRBV5-4 with TRBJ1-2; the match to TRBD1 covers 8 bases. Germline CDR1 and CDR2: SGHNT and YYREEE (reference sequence). The length of the CDR3 is 15 residues. V lost 0 bases, J lost 2 bases, and 3 bases stayed unmatched. The CDR3 loop reads CASSLVTGGNYGYTF. The DNA for the CDR3 is TGTGCCAGCAGCTTGGTCACAGGGGGAAACTATGGCTACACCTTC.

The V and J genes are TRBV28 and TRBJ1-2, with a possible D match to TRBD1 (6 bases). Germline CDR1 reads MDHEN; CDR2 reads SYDVKM. V was pared by 2 bases and J by 5 bases, with 12 bases between. The CDR3 spans 14 residues. The CDR3 nucleotides are TGTGCCAGCAGTTTAGGGGGCGCGGGTTATGGCTACACCTTC. This encodes CASSLGGAGYGYTF.

This chain links TRBV15 with TRBJ1-3, with D possibly TRBD1 on 5 matching bases. Germline assignment: CDR1 LNHNV and CDR2 YYDKDF (reference sequence). CDR3 length: 15 residues. Trimming took off 6 bases at V and 0 bases at J, with 12 bases between the two ends. The DNA for the CDR3 is TGTGCCACCAGTCAAGCAGGGAACTCTGGAAACACCATATATTTT. Its translation: CATSQAGNSGNTIYF.

This clone was observed once. The chain employs TRBV4-1 and TRBJ2-7; D remains unclear. Between the trimmed V and J ends, which lost 0 bases and 0 bases, there was a span of 9 bases. CDR3 length equals 15 residues. Germline V gene lookup returns CDR1 MGHRA and CDR2 YSYEKL. The CDR3 spells CASSQETAHSYEQYF. The CDR3 nucleotides are TGCGCCAGCAGCCAAGAAACAGCCCACTCCTACGAGCAGTACTTC.

The chain joins TRBV11-2 to TRBJ2-1, with TRBD2 identical over 11 bases. CDR3 length: 15 residues. Germline lookup yields CDR1 SGHAT and CDR2 FQNNGV. Unmatched junction bases numbered 6, after V lost 2 bases and J lost 9 bases. The CDR3 DNA follows: TGTGCCAGCAGCTTAAGACTAGCGGGGCTTAGTGAGCAGTTCTTC. Translating gives CASSLRLAGLSEQFF.

The gene calls are TRBV5-5 and TRBJ2-7, with TRBD1 matching over 8 bases. The trim removed 0 bases at V and 0 bases at J, leaving 2 bases unmatched. Germline CDR1 SGHKS, CDR2 YYEKEE (reference sequence). The CDR3 loop spans 15 amino acids. CDR3 loop: CASSLEGQASYEQYF. The CDR3 DNA follows: TGTGCCAGCAGCTTGGAGGGACAGGCCTCCTACGAGCAGTACTTC.

The genes are TRBV30 and TRBJ1-3; no clear D. This CDR3 has 16 amino acids. V was cut by 1 base and J by 4 bases, with 17 bases left in between. Germline V CDR1 and CDR2: GTSNPN, SVGIG (reference sequence). The CDR3 DNA is TGTGCCTGGAGTGGGGCGGGAACAAAGACGGGAAACACCATATATTTT. This translates into CAWSGAGTKTGNTIYF.

This clone has just a few counts. V gene TRBV5-1 combines with J gene TRBJ2-7; perhaps TRBD1 as D (5 bases). Germline V gene sequence: CDR1 SGHRS, CDR2 YFSETQ. The CDR3 runs 14 residues. The germline V and J ends were trimmed by 6 bases and 6 bases, with 19 bases remaining between them. The CDR3 loop is CASKPLGARVEQYF. CDR3 in DNA: TGCGCCAGCAAACCTCTAGGGGCCAGGGTCGAGCAGTACTTC.